The clone carrying this T cell receptor (beta chain) was seen just once. CDR1 and CDR2 from the germline V gene are MGHRA and YSYEKL. The length of the CDR3 is 12 residues. V was cut by 3 bases and J by 12 bases, with 12 bases left in between. The data were obtained in a study of blood T cell repertoires in COVID-19. At the level of the study: The United States, Italy and Spain were the sources of the acute and convalescent COVID-19 samples.

Generated by immunoSEQ multiplex PCR, the TCRdb table keeps only in-frame clones and is missing some. This table has a few hundred thousand clones, 87% appearing once. This chain links TRBV4-1 with TRBJ2-1; no firm D call. The source material was PBMCs or T cells enriched from blood (not recorded which). This clonotype was sampled from a woman aged 25 to 39 who had recovered from COVID-19. This CDR3 is CASSHPKSVQFF. The CDR3 DNA reads TGCGCCAGCAGCCATCCAAAATCAGTGCAGTTCTTC.